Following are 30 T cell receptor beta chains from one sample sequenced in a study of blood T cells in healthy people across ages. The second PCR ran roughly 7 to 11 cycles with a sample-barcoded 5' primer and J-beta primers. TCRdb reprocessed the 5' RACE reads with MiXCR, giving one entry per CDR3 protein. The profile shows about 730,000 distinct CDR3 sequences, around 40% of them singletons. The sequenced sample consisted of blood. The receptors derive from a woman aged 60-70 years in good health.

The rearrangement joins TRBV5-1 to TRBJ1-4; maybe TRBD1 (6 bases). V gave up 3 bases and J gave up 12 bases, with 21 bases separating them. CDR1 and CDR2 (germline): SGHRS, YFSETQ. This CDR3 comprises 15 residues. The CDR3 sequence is CASSSLTGKPRELFF. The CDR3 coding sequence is TGCGCCAGCAGCTCCCTGACAGGAAAACCGCGTGAACTGTTTTTT.

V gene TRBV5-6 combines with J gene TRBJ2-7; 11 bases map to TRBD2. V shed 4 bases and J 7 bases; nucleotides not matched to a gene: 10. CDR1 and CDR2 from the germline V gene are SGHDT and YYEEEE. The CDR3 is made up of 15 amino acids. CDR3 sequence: CASSPGTSGLREQYF. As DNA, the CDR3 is TGTGCCAGCAGCCCCGGGACTAGCGGCTTGAGGGAGCAGTACTTC.

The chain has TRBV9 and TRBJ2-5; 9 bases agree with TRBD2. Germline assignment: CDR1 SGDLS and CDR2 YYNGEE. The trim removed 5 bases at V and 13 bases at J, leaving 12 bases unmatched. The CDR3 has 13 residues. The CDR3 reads CASSSSPGTSTYF. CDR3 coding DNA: TGTGCCAGCAGTTCTTCCCCCGGGACTAGCACGTACTTC.

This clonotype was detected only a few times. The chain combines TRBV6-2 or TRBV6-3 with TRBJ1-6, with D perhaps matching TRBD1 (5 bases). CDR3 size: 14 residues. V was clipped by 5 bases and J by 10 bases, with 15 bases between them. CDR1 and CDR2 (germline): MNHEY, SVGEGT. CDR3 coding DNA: TGTGCCAGCAGTGGGGGGGTCGGAGAGTCACCCCTCCACTTT. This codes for CASSGGVGESPLHF.

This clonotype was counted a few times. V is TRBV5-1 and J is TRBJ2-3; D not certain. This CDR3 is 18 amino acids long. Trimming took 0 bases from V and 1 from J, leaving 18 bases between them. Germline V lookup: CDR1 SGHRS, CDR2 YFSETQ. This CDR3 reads CASSLGPRQKSRTDTQYF. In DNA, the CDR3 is TGCGCCAGCAGCTTGGGTCCAAGACAAAAGAGCCGCACAGATACGCAGTATTTT.

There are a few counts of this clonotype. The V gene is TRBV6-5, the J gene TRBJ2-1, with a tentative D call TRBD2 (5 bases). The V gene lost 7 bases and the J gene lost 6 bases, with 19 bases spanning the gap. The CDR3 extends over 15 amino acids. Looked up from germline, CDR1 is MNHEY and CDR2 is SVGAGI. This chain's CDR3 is CASIRGRAEPNEQFF. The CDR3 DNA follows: TGTGCCAGCATTAGAGGTCGAGCGGAGCCCAATGAGCAGTTCTTC.

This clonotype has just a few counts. The CDR3 reads CASSYSTSGIRNEQFF. The CDR3 DNA is TGTGCCAGCAGTTACTCGACTAGCGGGATTAGAAATGAGCAGTTCTTC. V gene TRBV6-2 or TRBV6-3 combines with J gene TRBJ2-1, with 11 bases matching TRBD2. Germline V gene lookup returns CDR1 MNHEY and CDR2 SVGEGT. J was trimmed by 7 bases and V by 0 bases; bases with no gene match: 5. The CDR3 spans 16 residues.

CDR3 residues: CSAGLANYGYTF. Here the CDR3 DNA reads TGCAGTGCGGGTTTAGCTAACTATGGCTACACCTTC. The chain uses TRBV20-1 and TRBJ1-2; no firm D call. The CDR3 loop spans 12 amino acids. Germline V lookup: CDR1 DFQATT, CDR2 SNEGSKA (reference sequence). Trimming removed 6 bases at V and 0 bases at J, with 8 bases between.

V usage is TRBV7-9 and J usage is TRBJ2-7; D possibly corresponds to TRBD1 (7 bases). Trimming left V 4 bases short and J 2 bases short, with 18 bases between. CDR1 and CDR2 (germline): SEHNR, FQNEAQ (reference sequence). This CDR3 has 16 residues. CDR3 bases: TGTGCCAGCAGCTCCCGCAGGGGGGCCACCGCCTACGAGCAGTACTTC. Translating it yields CASSSRRGATAYEQYF.

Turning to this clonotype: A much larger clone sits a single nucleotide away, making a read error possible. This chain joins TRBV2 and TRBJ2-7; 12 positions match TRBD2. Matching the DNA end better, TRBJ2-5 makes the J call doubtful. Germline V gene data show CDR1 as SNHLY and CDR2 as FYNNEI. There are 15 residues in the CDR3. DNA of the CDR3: TGTGCCAGCACTCGGGCTAGCGGGAGGGGGGAGACCCAGTACTTC. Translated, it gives CASTRASGRGETQYF.

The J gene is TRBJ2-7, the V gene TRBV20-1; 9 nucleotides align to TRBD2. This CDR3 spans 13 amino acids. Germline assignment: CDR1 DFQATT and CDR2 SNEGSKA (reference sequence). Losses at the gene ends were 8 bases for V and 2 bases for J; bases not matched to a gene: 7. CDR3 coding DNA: TGCAGTACCGGGACTAGCCCTCCCTACGAGCAGTACTTC. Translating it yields CSTGTSPPYEQYF.

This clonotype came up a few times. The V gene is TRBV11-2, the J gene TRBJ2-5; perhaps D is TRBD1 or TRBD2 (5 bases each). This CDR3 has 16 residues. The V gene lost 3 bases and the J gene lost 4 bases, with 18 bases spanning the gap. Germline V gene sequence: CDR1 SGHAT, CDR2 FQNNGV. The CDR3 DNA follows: TGTGCCAGCAGCTTCCGCCAGGGAGATCTTGGAGAGACCCAGTACTTC. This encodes CASSFRQGDLGETQYF.

Here the CDR3 reads CASSEGTSFNIQYF. The CDR3 nucleotides read TGTGCCAGCAGTGAAGGGACTAGTTTTAACATTCAGTACTTC. V and J are TRBV2 and TRBJ2-4, with TRBD2 identical over 7 bases. The CDR3 totals 14 residues. The germline V gene has CDR1 SNHLY and CDR2 FYNNEI. V was clipped by 1 base and J by 7 bases; unmatched bases: 4.

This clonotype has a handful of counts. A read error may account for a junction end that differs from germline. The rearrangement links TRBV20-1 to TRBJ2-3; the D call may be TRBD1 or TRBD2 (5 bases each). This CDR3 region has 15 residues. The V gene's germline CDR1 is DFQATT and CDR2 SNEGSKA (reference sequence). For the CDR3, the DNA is TGCAGTGCTGGAGATGGGGGTTTCTCCACAGATACGCAGTATTTT. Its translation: CSAGDGGFSTDTQYF.

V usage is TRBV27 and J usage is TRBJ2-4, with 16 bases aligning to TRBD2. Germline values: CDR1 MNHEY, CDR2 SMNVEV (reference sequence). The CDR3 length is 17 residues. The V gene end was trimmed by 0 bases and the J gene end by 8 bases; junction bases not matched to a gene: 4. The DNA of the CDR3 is TGTGCCAGCAGTTTATCGGGGACTAGCGGGAGGGTGGACATTCAGTACTTC. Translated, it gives CASSLSGTSGRVDIQYF.

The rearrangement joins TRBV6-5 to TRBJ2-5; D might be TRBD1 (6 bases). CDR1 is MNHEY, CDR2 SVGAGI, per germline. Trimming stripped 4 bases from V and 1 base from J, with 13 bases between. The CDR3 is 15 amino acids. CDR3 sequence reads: CASSSKQGPQETQYF. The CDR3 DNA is TGTGCCAGCAGTTCCAAACAGGGTCCCCAAGAGACCCAGTACTTC.

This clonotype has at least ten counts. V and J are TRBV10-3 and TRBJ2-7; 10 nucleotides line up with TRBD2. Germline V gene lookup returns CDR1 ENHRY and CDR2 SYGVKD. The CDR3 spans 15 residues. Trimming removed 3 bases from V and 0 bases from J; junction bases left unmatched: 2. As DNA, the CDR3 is TGTGCCATCAGTGATCTAGCGGGGGACTCCTACGAGCAGTACTTC. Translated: CAISDLAGDSYEQYF.

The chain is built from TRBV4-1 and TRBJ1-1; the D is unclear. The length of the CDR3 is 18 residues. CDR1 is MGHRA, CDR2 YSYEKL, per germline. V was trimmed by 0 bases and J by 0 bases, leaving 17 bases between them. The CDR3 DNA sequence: TGCGCCAGCAGCCAAGATTCAGGCAGGACCTTTATGAACACTGAAGCTTTCTTT. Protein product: CASSQDSGRTFMNTEAFF.

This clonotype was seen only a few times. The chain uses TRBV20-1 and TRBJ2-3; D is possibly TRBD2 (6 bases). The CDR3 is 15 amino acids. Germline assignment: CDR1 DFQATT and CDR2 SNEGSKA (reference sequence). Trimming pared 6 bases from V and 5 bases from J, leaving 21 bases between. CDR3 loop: CSAPDPEGQVDTQYF. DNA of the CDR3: TGCAGTGCCCCAGACCCGGAGGGCCAGGTAGATACGCAGTATTTT.

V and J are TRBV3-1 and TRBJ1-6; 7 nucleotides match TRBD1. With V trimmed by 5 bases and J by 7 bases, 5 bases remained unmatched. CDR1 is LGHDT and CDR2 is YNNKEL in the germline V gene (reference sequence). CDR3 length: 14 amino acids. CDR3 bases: TGTGCCAGCAGCACCACAGGGGAGAATTCACCCCTCCACTTT. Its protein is CASSTTGENSPLHF.

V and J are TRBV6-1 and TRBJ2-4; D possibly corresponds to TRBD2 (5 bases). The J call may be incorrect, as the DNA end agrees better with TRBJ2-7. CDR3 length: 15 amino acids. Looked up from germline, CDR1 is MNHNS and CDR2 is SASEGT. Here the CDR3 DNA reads TGTGCCAGCAGTGAAGCGGCGGGCCAGCCCTACGAGCAGTACTTC. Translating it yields CASSEAAGQPYEQYF.

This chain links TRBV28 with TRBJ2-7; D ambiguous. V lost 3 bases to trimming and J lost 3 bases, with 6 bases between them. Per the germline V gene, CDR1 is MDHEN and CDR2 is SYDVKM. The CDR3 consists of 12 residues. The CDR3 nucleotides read TGTGCCAGCAGTTTCCCCCACTACGAGCAGTACTTC. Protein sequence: CASSFPHYEQYF.

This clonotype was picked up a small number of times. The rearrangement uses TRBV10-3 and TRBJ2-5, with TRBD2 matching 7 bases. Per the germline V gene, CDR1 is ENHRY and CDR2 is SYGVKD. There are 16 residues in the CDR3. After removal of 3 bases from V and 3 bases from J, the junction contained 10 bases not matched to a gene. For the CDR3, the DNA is TGTGCCATCAGTGACCCGGGACGAGCGGGAAAAGAGACCCAGTACTTC. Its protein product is CAISDPGRAGKETQYF.

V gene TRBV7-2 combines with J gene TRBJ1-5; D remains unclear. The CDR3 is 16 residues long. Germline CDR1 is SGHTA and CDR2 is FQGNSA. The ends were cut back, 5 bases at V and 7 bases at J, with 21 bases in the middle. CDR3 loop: CASSPSPTLPRQPQHF. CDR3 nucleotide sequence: TGTGCCAGCAGCCCTTCCCCAACACTCCCAAGGCAGCCCCAGCATTTT.

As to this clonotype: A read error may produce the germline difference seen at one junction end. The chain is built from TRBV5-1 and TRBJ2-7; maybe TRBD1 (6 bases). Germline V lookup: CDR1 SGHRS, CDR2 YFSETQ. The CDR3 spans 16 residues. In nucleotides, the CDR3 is TGCGCCAGCAGCTTTTCGGGGACAACAAGGTTCCACGAGCGGTACTTC. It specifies CASSFSGTTRFHERYF.

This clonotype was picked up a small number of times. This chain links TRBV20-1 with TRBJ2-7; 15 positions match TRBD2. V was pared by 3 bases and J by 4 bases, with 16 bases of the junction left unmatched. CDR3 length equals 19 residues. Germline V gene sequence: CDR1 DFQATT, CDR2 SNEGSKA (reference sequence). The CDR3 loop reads CSASILPGLAGGSHYEQYF. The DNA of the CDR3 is TGCAGTGCTAGCATCCTGCCGGGACTAGCGGGGGGCTCCCATTACGAGCAGTACTTC.

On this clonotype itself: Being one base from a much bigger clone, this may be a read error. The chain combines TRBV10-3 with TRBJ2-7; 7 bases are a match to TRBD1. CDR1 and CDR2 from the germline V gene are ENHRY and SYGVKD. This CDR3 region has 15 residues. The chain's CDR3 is CAIRAVQGSSDEQYF. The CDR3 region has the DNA TGTGCCATCAGAGCAGTACAGGGGAGCTCCGACGAGCAGTACTTC.

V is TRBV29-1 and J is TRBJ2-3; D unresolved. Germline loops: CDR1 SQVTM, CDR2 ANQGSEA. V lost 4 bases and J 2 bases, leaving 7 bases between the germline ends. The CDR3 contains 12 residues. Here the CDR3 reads CSVVTPTDTQYF. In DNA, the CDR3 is TGCAGCGTTGTAACCCCCACAGATACGCAGTATTTT.

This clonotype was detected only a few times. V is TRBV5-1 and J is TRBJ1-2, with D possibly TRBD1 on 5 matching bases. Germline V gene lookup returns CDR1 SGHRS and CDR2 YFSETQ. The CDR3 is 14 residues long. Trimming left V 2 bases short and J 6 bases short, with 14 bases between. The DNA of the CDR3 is TGCGCCAGCAGCTTCGTTGGGGGAGCGGATGGCTACACCTTC. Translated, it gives CASSFVGGADGYTF.

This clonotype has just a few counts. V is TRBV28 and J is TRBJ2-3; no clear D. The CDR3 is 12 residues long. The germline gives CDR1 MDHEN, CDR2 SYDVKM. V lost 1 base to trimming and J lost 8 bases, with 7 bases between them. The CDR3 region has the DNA TGTGCCAGCAGTTTATATTCTGCTACGCAGTATTTT. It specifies CASSLYSATQYF.